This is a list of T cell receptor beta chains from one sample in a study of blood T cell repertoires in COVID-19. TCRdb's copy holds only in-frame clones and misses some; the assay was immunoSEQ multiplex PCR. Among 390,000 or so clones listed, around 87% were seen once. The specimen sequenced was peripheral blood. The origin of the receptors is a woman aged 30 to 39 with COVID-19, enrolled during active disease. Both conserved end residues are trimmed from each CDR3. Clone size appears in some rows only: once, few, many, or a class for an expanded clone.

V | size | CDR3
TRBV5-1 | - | ASSLEVAGTTDTQY
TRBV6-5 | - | ASRDRTNEQF
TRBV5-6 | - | ASSLGEVRYGYT
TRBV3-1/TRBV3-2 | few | ASSQAAGGYNEQF
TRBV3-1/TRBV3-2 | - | ASSQLTTRAF
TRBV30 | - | AWSHGAGGGRDTQY
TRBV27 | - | ASSLGLAGSSYNEQF
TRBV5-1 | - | ASSWDRHRDEQY
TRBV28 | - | ASSYPGTGDISPYNSPLH
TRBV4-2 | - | ASSLGGVLAESYEQY
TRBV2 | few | ASRGTGDNSPLH
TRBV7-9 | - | ASSFAAYNEQF
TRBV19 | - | ASSPRGTDGNTIY
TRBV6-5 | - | ATSPGGREQY
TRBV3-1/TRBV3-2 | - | ASSRGVSSSYNEQF
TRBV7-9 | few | ASSVGATSTDTQY
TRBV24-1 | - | ATSDLGVGETQY
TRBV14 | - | ASSPLDPPGGQF
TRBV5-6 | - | ASSLDSAGGLYEQY
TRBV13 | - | ASSETGYNEQF
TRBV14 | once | ASSLFNTGELF
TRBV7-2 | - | ASSPQWVAGQETQY
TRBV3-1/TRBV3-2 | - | ASSQGGSGWD
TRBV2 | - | ASRGQGLQPQH
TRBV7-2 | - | ASSYRDRGPTDTQY
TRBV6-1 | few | ASSEVLAEYNEQF
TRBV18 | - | ASSPPQGAQADTQY
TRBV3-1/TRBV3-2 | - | ASSQDPGRGGYT
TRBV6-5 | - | ASQLEGTPRGEQY
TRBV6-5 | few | ASGRHPEDGYT
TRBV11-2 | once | ASPGGQGAINTEAF
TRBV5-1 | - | ASRDGAGRAGELF
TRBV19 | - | ASRGAGTDTQY
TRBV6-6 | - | ASSPGLAGHNEQF
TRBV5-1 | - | ASSQRGGGTGELF
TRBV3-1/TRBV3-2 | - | ASSQTDSAGNTIY
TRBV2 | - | ASSGGTGGVRPQH
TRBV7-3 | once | ASSLSSAGAYEQY
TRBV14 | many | ASSPQGVPYEQY
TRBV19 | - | ASSIEKGGGTDTQY
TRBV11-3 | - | ASSLFSGEQF
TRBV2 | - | ASRRTSQADTQY
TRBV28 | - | ASSLFGQGAGNTIY
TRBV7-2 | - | ASSLAGLNTGELF
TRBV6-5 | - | ASSYLGHQNQPQH
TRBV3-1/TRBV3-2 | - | ASSQRWEGRNEQY
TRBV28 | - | ASSERLAYEQY
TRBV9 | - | ASSVVGSDRVTGELF
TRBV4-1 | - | ASSQEPLGGSYEQY
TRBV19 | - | ASSTLAIPYEQY
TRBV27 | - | ASSLTRYSYEQY
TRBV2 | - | ASTAGLSWQPQH
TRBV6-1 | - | ASSETILGGAFSHYEQY
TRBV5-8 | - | ASSLVRVAADTQY
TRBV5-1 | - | ASSLETGSYGYT
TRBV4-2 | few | ASSQPRDRSEKLF
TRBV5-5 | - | ASSTSGQSYNEQF